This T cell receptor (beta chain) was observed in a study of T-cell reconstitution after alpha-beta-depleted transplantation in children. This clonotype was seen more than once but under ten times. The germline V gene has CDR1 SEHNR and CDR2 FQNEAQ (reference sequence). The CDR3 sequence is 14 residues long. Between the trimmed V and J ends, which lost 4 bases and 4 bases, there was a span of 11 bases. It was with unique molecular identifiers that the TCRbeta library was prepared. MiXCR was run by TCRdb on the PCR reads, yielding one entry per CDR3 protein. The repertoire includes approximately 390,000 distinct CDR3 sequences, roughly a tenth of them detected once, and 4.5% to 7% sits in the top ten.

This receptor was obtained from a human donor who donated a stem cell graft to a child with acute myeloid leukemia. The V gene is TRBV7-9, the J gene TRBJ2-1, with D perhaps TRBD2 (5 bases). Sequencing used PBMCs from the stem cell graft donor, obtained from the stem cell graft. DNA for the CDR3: TGTGCCAGCAGCTCCTGGACTGGATACAATGAGCAGTTCTTC. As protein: CASSSWTGYNEQFF.